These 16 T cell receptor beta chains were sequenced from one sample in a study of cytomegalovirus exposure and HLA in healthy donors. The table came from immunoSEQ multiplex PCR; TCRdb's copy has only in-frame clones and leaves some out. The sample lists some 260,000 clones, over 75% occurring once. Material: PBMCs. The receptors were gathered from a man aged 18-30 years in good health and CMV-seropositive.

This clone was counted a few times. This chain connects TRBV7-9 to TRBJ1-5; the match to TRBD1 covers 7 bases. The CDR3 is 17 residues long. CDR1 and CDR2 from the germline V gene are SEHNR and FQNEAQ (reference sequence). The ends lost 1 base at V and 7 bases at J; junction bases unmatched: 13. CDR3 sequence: CASSLVRDSAVGQPQHF. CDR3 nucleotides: TGTGCCAGCAGCTTAGTTCGGGACAGCGCAGTAGGGCAGCCCCAGCATTTT.

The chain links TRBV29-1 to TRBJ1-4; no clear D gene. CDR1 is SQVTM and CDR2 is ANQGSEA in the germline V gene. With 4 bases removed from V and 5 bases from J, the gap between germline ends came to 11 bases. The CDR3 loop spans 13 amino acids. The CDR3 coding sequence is TGCAGCGTTGGGCGGGAACAAAATGAAAAACTGTTTTTT. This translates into CSVGREQNEKLFF.

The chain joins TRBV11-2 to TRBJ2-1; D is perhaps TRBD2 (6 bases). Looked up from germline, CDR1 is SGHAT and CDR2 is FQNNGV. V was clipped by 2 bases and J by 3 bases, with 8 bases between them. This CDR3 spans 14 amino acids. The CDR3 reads CASSLRGIYNEQFF. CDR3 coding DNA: TGTGCCAGCAGCTTACGGGGGATCTACAATGAGCAGTTCTTC.

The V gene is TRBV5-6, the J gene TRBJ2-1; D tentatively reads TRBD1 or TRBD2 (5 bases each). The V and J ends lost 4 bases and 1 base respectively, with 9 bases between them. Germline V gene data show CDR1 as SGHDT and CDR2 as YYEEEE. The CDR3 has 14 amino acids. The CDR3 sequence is CASSPEGSYNEQFF. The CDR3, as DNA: TGTGCCAGCAGCCCCGAGGGGTCCTACAATGAGCAGTTCTTC. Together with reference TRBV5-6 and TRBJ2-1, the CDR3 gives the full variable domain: DAGVTQSPTHLIKTRGQQVTLRCSPKSGHDTVSWYQQALGQGPQFIFQYYEEEERQRGNFPDRFSGHQFPNYSSELNVNALLLGDSALYLCASSPEGSYNEQFFGPGTRLTVL.

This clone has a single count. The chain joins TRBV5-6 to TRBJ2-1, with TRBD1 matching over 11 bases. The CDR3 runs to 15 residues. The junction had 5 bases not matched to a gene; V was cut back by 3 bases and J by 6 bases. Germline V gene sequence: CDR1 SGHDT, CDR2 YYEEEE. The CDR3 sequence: CASSWDRGLVNEQFF. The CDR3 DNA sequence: TGTGCCAGCAGCTGGGACAGGGGGTTAGTCAATGAGCAGTTCTTC.

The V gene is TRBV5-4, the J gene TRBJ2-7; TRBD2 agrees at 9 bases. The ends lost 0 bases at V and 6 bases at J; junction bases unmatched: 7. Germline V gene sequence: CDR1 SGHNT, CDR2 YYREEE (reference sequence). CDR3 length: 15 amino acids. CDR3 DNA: TGTGCCAGCAGCTTGGGTCGCGCGGGAGGGCGCGAGCAGTACTTC. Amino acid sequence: CASSLGRAGGREQYF.

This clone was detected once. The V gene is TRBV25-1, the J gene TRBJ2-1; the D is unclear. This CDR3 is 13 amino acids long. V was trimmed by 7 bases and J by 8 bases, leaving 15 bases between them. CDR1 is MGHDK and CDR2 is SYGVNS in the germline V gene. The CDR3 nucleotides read TGTGCCAGCACACCAGAGAACTTAGATGAGCAGTTCTTC. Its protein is CASTPENLDEQFF.

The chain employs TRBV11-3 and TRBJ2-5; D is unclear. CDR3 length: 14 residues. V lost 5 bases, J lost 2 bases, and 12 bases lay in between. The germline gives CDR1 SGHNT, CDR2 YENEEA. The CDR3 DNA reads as TGTGCCAGCAGCCGTGACTCGGAGCAAGAGACCCAGTACTTC. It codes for CASSRDSEQETQYF. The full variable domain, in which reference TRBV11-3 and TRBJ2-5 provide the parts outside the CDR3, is EAGVVQSPRYKIIEKKQPVAFWCNPISGHNTLYWYLQNLGQGPELLIRYENEEAVDDSQLPKDRFSAERLKGVDSTLKIQPAELGDSAVYLCASSRDSEQETQYFGPGTRLLVL.

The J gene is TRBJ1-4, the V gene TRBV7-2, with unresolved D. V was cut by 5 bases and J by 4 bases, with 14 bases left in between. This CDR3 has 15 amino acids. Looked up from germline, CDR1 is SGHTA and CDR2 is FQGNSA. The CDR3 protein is CASSQVAGSNEKLFF. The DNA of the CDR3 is TGTGCCAGCAGCCAGGTGGCAGGCAGTAATGAAAAACTGTTTTTT.

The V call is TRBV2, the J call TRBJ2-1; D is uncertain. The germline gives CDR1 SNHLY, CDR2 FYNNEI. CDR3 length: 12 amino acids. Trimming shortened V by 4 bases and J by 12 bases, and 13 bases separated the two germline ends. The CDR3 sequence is CASSGVWLGQFF. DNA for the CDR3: TGTGCCAGCAGTGGGGTTTGGCTCGGGCAGTTCTTC. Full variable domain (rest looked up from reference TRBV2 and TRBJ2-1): EPEVTQTPSHQVTQMGQEVILRCVPISNHLYFYWYRQILGQKVEFLVSFYNNEISEKSEIFDDQFSVERPDGSNFTLKIRSTKLEDSAMYFCASSGVWLGQFFGPGTRLTVL.

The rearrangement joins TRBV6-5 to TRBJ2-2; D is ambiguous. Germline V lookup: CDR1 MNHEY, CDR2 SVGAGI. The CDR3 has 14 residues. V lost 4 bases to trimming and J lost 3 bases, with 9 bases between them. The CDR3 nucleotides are TGTGCCAGCAGTTTCAGTCCCGACACCGGGGAGCTGTTTTTT. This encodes CASSFSPDTGELFF.

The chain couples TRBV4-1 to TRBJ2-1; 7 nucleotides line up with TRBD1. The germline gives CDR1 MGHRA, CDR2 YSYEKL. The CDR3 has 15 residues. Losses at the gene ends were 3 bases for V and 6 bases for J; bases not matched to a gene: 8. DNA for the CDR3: TGCGCCAGCAGCCACCCCGGGACAGTAAGCAATGAGCAGTTCTTC. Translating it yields CASSHPGTVSNEQFF.

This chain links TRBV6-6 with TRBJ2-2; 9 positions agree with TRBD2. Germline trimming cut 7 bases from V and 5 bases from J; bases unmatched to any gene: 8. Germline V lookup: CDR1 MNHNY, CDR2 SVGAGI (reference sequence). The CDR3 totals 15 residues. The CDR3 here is CASIPLAGATGELFF. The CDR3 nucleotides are TGTGCCAGCATCCCCTTAGCGGGAGCTACCGGGGAGCTGTTTTTT.

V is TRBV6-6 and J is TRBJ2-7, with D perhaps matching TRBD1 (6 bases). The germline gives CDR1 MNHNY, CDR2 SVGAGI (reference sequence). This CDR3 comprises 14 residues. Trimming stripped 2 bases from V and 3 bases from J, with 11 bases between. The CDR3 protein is CASSYIQGDYEQYF. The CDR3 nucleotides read TGTGCCAGCAGTTACATACAGGGTGACTACGAGCAGTACTTC.

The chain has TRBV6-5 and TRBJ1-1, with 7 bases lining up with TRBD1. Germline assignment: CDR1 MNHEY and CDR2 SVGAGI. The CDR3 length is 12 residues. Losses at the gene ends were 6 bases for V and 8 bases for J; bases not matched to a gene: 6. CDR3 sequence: CASSERQGEAFF. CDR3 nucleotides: TGTGCCAGCAGCGAACGACAGGGCGAAGCTTTCTTT.

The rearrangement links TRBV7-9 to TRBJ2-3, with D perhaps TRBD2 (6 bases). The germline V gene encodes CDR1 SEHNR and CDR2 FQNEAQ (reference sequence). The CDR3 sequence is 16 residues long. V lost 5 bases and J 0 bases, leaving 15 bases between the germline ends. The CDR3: CASSPLYSGSTDTQYF. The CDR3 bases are TGTGCCAGCAGCCCCCTCTATAGCGGCAGCACAGATACGCAGTATTTT.